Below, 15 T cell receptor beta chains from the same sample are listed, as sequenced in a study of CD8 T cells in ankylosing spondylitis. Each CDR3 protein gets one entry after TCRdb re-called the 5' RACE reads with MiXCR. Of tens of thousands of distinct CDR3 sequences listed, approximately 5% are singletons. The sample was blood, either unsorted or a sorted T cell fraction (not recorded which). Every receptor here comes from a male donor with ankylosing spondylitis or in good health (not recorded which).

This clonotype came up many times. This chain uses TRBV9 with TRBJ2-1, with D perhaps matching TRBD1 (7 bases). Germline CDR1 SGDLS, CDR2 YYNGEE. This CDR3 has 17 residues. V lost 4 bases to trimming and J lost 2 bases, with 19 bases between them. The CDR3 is CASSSPGGLTTYNEQFF. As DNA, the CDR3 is TGTGCCAGCAGCTCCCCAGGGGGACTGACAACCTACAATGAGCAGTTCTTC.

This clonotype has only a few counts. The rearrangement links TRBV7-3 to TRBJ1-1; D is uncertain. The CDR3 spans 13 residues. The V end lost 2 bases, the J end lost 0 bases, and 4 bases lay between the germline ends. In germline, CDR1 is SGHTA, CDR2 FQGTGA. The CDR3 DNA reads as TGTGCCAGCAGCTTATTTATGAACACTGAAGCTTTCTTT. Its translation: CASSLFMNTEAFF.

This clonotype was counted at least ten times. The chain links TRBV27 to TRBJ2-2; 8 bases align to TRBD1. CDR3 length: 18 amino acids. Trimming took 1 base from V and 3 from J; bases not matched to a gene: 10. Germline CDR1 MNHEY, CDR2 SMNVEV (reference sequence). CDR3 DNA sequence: TGTGCCAGCAGTTTATACCCACCAGGGGGCAAGTACACCGGGGAGCTGTTTTTT. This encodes CASSLYPPGGKYTGELFF.

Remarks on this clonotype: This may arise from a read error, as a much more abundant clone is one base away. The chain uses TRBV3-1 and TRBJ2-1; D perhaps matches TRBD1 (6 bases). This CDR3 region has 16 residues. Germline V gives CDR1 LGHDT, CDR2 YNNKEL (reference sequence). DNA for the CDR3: TGTGCCTGCAGCCAAGCGCAGGGGTCAAACTACAATGAGCAGTTCTTC. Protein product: CACSQAQGSNYNEQFF.

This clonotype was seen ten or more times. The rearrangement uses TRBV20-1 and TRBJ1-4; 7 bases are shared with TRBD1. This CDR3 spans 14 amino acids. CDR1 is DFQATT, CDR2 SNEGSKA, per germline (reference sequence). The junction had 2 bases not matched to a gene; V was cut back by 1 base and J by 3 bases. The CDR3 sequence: CSARGTGPNEKLFF. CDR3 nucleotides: TGCAGTGCTAGAGGGACAGGTCCTAATGAAAAACTGTTTTTT.

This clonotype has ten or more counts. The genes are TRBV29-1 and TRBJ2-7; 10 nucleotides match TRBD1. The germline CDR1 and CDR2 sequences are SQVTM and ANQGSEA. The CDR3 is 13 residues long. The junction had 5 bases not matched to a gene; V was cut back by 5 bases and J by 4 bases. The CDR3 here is CSVHRQGAYEQYF. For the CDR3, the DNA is TGCAGCGTTCATAGACAGGGGGCTTACGAGCAGTACTTC.

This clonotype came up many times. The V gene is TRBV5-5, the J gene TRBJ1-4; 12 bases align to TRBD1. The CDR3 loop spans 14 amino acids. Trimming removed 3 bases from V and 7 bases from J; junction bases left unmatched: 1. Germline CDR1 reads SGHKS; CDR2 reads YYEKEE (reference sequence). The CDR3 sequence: CASSSGQGAEKLFF. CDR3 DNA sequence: TGTGCCAGCAGCTCGGGACAGGGGGCTGAAAAACTGTTTTTT.

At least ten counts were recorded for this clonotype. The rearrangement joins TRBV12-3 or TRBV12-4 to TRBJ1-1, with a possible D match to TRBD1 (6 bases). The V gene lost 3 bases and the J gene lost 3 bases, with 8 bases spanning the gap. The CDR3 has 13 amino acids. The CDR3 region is CASSFNRDTEAFF. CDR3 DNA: TGTGCCAGCAGTTTTAACAGGGACACTGAAGCTTTCTTT.

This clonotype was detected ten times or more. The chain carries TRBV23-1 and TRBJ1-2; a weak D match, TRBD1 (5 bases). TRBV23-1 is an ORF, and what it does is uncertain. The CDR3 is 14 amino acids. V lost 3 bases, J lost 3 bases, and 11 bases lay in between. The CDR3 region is CASSHLGTDYGYTF. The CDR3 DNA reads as TGCGCCAGCAGTCATCTCGGGACGGACTATGGCTACACCTTC.

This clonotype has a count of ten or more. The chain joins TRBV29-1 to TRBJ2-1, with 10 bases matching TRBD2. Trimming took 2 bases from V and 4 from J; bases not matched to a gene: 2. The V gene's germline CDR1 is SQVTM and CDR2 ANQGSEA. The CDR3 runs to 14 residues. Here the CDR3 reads CSVELTSGYNEQFF. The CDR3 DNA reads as TGCAGCGTTGAACTGACTAGCGGGTACAATGAGCAGTTCTTC.

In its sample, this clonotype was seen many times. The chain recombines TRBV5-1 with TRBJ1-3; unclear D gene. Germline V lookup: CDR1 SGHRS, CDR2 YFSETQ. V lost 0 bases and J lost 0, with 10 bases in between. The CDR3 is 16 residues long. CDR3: CASSLGTDISGNTIYF. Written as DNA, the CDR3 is TGCGCCAGCAGCTTGGGGACTGATATCTCTGGAAACACCATATATTTT.

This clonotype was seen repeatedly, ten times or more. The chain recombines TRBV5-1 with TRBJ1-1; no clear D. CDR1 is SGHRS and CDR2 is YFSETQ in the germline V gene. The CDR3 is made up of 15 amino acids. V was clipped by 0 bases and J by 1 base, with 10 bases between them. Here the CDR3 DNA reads TGCGCCAGCAGCTTGGCGGCCACTGAGAACACTGAAGCTTTCTTT. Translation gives CASSLAATENTEAFF.

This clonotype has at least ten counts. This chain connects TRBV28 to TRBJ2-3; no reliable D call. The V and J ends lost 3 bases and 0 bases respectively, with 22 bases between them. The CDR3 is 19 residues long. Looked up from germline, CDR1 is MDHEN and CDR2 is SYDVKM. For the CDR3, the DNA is TGTGCCAGCAGTTTCCCCTCTCAGAGGACGGACGCTAGCACAGATACGCAGTATTTT. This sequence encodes CASSFPSQRTDASTDTQYF.

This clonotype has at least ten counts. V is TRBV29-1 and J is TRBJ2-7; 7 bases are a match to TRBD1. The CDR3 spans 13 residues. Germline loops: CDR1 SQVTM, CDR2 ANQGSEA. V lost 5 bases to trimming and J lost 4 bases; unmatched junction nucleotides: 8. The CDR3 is CSVYTGQDYEQYF. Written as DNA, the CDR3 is TGCAGCGTTTATACCGGACAGGATTACGAGCAGTACTTC.

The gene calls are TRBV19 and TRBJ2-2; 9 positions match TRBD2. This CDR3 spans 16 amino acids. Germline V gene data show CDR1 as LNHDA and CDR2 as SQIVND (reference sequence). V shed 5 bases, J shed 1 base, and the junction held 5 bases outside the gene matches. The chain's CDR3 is CASSPNSGGNTGELFF. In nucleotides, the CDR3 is TGTGCCAGTAGTCCCAATAGCGGGGGGAACACCGGGGAGCTGTTTTTT.